What follows is one T cell receptor (beta chain) and its context. Its matching antigen is unknown. The source of the sample is a study of cytomegalovirus exposure and HLA in healthy donors. Overall study results and limits: Presence/absence analysis assumed near-uniform sequencing depth across donors. Researchers had no immune exposure information except CMV serostatus available. Accurate prediction of HLA-A and HLA-B alleles (for most subjects) was reportedly achieved from TCR beta sequences. A later analysis showed TCR association rates differing by HLA locus, peaking at DRB1 and lowest at HLA-C.

PCR amplification relied on 60 Vbeta primers (plus 13 Jbeta primers). Sequencing was performed with immunoSEQ multiplex PCR; in TCRdb, only in-frame clones are kept and a portion is missing. The data hold just under 250,000 clones, with more than 75% observed a single time. The CDR3 extends over 14 amino acids. Trimming stripped 8 bases from V and 0 bases from J, with 11 bases between. Germline loops: CDR1 MNHEY, CDR2 SMNVEV (reference sequence). This TCR was sampled from a woman between 35 and 50 years old in good health and CMV-seropositive. Material: PBMCs. J is TRBJ1-5 and V is TRBV27, with D possibly being TRBD1 (5 bases). The CDR3 nucleotides are TGTGCCAGCCTGGTAGGGGATAGCAATCAGCCCCAGCATTTT. As protein: CASLVGDSNQPQHF.